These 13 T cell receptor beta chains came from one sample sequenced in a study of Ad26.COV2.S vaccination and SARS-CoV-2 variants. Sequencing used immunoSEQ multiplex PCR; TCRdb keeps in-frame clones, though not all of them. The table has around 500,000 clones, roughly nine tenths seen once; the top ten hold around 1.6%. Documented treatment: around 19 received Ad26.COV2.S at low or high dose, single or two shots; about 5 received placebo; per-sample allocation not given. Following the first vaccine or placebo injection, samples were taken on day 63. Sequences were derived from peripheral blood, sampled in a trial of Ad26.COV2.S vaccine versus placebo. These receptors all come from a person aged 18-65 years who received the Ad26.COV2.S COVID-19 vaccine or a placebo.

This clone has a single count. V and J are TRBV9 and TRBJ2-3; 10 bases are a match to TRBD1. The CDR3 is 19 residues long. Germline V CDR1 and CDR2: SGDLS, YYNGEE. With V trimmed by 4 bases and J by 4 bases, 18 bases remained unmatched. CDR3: CASSRLFVRGTGDADTQYF. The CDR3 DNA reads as TGTGCCAGCAGCCGTCTTTTTGTTCGCGGGACAGGGGATGCAGATACGCAGTATTTT.

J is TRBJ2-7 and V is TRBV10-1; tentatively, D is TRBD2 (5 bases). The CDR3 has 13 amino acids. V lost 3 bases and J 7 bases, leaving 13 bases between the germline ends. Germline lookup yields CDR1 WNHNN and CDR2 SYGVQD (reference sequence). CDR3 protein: CASSDGNLREQYF. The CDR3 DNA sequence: TGCGCCAGCAGTGACGGGAACCTGCGGGAGCAGTACTTC.

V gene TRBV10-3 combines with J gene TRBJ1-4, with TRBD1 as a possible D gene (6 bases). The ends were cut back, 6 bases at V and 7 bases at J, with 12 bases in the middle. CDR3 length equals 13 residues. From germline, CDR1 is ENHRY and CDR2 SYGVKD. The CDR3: CAISRQEGEKLFF. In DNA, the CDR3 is TGTGCCATCAGCAGACAGGAGGGTGAAAAACTGTTTTTT.

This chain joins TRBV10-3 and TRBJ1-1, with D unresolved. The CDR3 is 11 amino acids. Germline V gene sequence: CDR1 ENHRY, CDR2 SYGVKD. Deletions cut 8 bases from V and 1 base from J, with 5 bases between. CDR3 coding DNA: TGTGCCATCCAGGAGAACACTGAAGCTTTCTTT. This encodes CAIQENTEAFF.

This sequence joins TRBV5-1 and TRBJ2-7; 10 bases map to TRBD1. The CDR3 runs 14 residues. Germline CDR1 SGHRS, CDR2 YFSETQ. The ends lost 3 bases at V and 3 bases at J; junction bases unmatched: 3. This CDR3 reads CASSSGTGDYEQYF. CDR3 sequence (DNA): TGCGCCAGCAGCTCCGGGACAGGGGACTACGAGCAGTACTTC.

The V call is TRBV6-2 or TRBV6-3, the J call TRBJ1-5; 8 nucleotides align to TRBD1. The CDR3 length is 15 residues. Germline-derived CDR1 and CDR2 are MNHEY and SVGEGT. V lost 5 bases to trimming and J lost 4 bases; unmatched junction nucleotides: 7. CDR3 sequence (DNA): TGTGCCAGCAGTCCCACAGGGGGGATGAATCAGCCCCAGCATTTT. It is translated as CASSPTGGMNQPQHF.

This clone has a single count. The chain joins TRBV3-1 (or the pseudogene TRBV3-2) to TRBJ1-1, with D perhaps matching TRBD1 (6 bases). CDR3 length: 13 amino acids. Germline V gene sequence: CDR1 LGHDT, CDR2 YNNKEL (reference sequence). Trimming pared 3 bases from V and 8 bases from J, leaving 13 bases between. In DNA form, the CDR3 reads TGTGCCAGCAGCCAGGGGGCAATGGGCGAAGCTTTCTTT. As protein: CASSQGAMGEAFF.

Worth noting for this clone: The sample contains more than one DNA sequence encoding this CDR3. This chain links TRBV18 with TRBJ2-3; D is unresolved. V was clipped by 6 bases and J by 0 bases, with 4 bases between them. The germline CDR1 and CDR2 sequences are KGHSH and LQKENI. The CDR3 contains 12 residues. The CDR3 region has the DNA TGTGCCAGCTCCCCCAGCACAGATACGCAGTATTTT. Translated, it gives CASSPSTDTQYF. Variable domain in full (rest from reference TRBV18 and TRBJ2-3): NAGVMQNPRHLVRRRGQEARLRCSPMKGHSHVYWYRQLPEEGLKFMVYLQKENIIDESGMPKERFSAEFPKEGPSILRIQQVVRGDSAAYFCASSPSTDTQYFGPGTRLTVL.

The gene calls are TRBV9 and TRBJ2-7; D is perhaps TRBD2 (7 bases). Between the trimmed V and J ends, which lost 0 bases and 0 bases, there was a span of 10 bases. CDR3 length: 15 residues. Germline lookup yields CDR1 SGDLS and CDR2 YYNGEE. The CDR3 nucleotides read TGTGCCAGCAGCGTAGGGGGGGGCCTCTCCTACGAGCAGTACTTC. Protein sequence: CASSVGGGLSYEQYF.

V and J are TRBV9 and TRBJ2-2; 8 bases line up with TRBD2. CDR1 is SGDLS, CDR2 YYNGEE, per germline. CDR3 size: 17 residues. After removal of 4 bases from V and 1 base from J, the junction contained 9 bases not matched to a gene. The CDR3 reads CASSPPWAGGNTGELFF. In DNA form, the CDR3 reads TGTGCCAGCAGCCCCCCTTGGGCGGGGGGGAACACCGGGGAGCTGTTTTTT.

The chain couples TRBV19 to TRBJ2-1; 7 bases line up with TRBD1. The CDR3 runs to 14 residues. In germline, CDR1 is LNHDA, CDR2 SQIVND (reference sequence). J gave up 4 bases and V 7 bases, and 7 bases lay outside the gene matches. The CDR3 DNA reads TGTGCCAGTACCCGGACAGGAGATTACAATGAGCAGTTCTTC. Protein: CASTRTGDYNEQFF.

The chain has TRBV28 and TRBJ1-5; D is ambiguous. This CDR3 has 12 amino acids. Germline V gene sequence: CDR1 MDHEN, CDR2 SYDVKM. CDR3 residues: CAATGLIQPQHF. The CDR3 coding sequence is TGTGCGGCGACGGGGTTGATTCAGCCCCAGCATTTT.

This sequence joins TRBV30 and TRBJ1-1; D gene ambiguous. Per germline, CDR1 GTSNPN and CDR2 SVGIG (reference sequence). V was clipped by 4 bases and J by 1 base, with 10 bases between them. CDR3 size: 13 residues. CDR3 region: CAWMATGNTEAFF. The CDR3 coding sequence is TGTGCCTGGATGGCGACGGGGAACACTGAAGCTTTCTTT.